These 31 T cell receptor beta chains share one sample of origin, sequenced in a study of OX40 agonist ivuxolimab in advanced cancers. The repertoire was sequenced with immunoSEQ multiplex PCR; TCRdb's copy has only in-frame clones and lacks some. The data hold approximately 82,000 clones, with roughly 81% observed a single time. The material was CD4+ or CD8+ T cells sorted from blood, obtained in a trial of the OX40 agonist ivuxolimab. The receptors here all came from an adult with an advanced solid tumor such as melanoma, head and neck, liver or kidney cancer.

The rearrangement uses TRBV5-4 and TRBJ1-1; 8 positions match TRBD1. J lost 6 bases, V lost 3 bases, and 4 bases had no gene match. Germline-derived CDR1 and CDR2 are SGHNT and YYREEE (reference sequence). The CDR3 has 13 residues. The CDR3 spells CASSSLQGAEAFF. DNA for the CDR3: TGTGCCAGCAGCTCCCTACAGGGGGCTGAAGCTTTCTTT. Filled out from reference TRBV5-4 and TRBJ1-1, the complete variable domain reads ETGVTQSPTHLIKTRGQQVTLRCSSQSGHNTVSWYQQALGQGPQFIFQYYREEENGRGNFPPRFSGLQFPNYSSELNVNALELDDSALYLCASSSLQGAEAFFGQGTRLTVV.

The chain carries TRBV16 and TRBJ1-1; 7 bases agree with TRBD1. The trim removed 4 bases at V and 6 bases at J, leaving 11 bases unmatched. The CDR3 has 15 residues. Germline assignment: CDR1 KGHSY and CDR2 FQNENV. The CDR3 loop is CASSPRGGGRAEAFF. The CDR3 DNA is TGTGCCAGCAGCCCACGCGGAGGGGGCAGGGCTGAAGCTTTCTTT.

The gene calls are TRBV5-8 and TRBJ2-3; D is unresolved. Germline values: CDR1 SGHTS, CDR2 YDEGEE. Trimming cost V 4 bases and J 2 bases, with 5 bases left between them. This CDR3 spans 12 amino acids. The chain's CDR3 is CASSPFTDTQYF. The CDR3 DNA sequence: TGTGCCAGCAGCCCCTTCACAGATACGCAGTATTTT.

The CDR3 DNA is TGTGCCTGGAGTGCCACAGGGACAGGGGGCTCCTATGGCTACACCTTC. Its translation is CAWSATGTGGSYGYTF. The chain links TRBV30 to TRBJ1-2; 12 bases map to TRBD1. The CDR3 spans 16 residues. J was trimmed by 4 bases and V by 1 base; bases with no gene match: 7. Germline CDR1 is GTSNPN and CDR2 is SVGIG (reference sequence).

This chain connects TRBV6-6 to TRBJ1-6; TRBD1 aligns across 8 bases. The germline CDR1 and CDR2 sequences are MNHNY and SVGAGI (reference sequence). The V gene end was trimmed by 5 bases and the J gene end by 7 bases; junction bases not matched to a gene: 4. The CDR3 extends over 14 amino acids. The DNA for the CDR3 is TGTGCCAGCAGTACGGACAGGGAAAATTCACCCCTCCACTTT. The encoded protein is CASSTDRENSPLHF.

The CDR3 region is CASSLALTYGEGYTF. The DNA for the CDR3 is TGTGCCAGCAGCTTGGCGCTCACGTATGGTGAGGGCTACACCTTC. This sequence joins TRBV5-5 and TRBJ1-2, with D unclear. CDR3 length: 15 amino acids. The germline V and J ends were trimmed by 0 bases and 8 bases, with 17 bases remaining between them. The germline V gene has CDR1 SGHKS and CDR2 YYEKEE (reference sequence).

The chain recombines TRBV5-1 with TRBJ1-1; the D gene is possibly TRBD1 (5 bases). Trimming stripped 0 bases from V and 0 bases from J, with 12 bases between. The CDR3 totals 16 residues. CDR1 and CDR2 (germline): SGHRS, YFSETQ. This chain's CDR3 is CASSLAMGGMNTEAFF. As DNA, the CDR3 is TGCGCCAGCAGCTTGGCCATGGGGGGTATGAACACTGAAGCTTTCTTT. Complete variable domain (other parts from reference TRBV5-1 and TRBJ1-1): KAGVTQTPRYLIKTRGQQVTLSCSPISGHRSVSWYQQTPGQGLQFLFEYFSETQRNKGNFPGRFSGRQFSNSRSEMNVSTLELGDSALYLCASSLAMGGMNTEAFFGQGTRLTVV.

This rearrangement joins TRBV12-5 to TRBJ2-1; D is undetermined. The germline gives CDR1 LGHNT, CDR2 FRNRAP. Trimming removed 2 bases at V and 8 bases at J, with 7 bases between. This CDR3 comprises 12 residues. The CDR3 DNA reads as TGTGCTAGTGGTTTGAAACCAGATGAGCAGTTCTTC. Its translation: CASGLKPDEQFF.

J is TRBJ2-4 and V is TRBV5-5; no clear D gene. Germline-derived CDR1 and CDR2 are SGHKS and YYEKEE (reference sequence). CDR3 length equals 14 residues. The ends were cut back, 1 base at V and 7 bases at J, with 12 bases in the middle. CDR3 coding DNA: TGTGCCAGCAGCTTGTTAAGTGAGAGGAACATTCAGTACTTC. Protein: CASSLLSERNIQYF.

V usage is TRBV29-1 and J usage is TRBJ1-1, with D maybe TRBD1 (5 bases). The CDR3 sequence is 12 residues long. Germline-derived CDR1 and CDR2 are SQVTM and ANQGSEA. Trimming cost V 3 bases and J 8 bases, with 13 bases left between them. The CDR3 DNA sequence: TGCAGCGTTGATGGGGGATGGGGCGAAGCTTTCTTT. Translated: CSVDGGWGEAFF.

V usage is TRBV9 and J usage is TRBJ2-7; 13 bases are shared with TRBD2. J was trimmed by 2 bases and V by 4 bases; bases with no gene match: 9. The CDR3 runs to 17 residues. Germline CDR1 is SGDLS and CDR2 is YYNGEE. The CDR3, as DNA: TGTGCCAGCAGCCCTCGGACTAGCGGGAGCTGGGCCTACGAGCAGTACTTC. This codes for CASSPRTSGSWAYEQYF.

The J gene is TRBJ1-2, the V gene TRBV6-5, with D perhaps TRBD1 (5 bases). Trimming left V 2 bases short and J 4 bases short, with 14 bases between. Germline-derived CDR1 and CDR2 are MNHEY and SVGAGI. The CDR3 spans 15 residues. The CDR3 sequence is CASSYGQGGIYGYTF. The CDR3 nucleotides read TGTGCCAGCAGTTACGGGCAGGGAGGGATCTATGGCTACACCTTC.

The V call is TRBV18, the J call TRBJ1-3, with 7 bases identical to TRBD1. This CDR3 contains 15 residues. Germline trimming cut 6 bases from V and 2 bases from J; bases unmatched to any gene: 7. Germline V gene sequence: CDR1 KGHSH, CDR2 LQKENI. CDR3: CASSVGQRTGNTIYF. Written as DNA, the CDR3 is TGTGCCAGCTCGGTGGGACAGCGAACTGGAAACACCATATATTTT.

CDR3 nucleotide sequence: TGTGCCTGGAGTAGACAGAAGAACACTGAAGCTTTCTTT. Protein product: CAWSRQKNTEAFF. This chain joins TRBV30 and TRBJ1-1; a weak D match, TRBD1 (5 bases). Germline V CDR1 and CDR2: GTSNPN, SVGIG (reference sequence). Trimming shortened V by 2 bases and J by 1 base, and 8 bases separated the two germline ends. The CDR3 loop spans 13 amino acids.

This clone was found once. The chain is built from TRBV2 and TRBJ1-2; unclear D gene. V was clipped by 7 bases and J by 6 bases, with 12 bases between them. The CDR3 is 12 amino acids. Germline V gene sequence: CDR1 SNHLY, CDR2 FYNNEI. In DNA, the CDR3 is TGTGCCAGCAAGGTTGGGTCCCATGGCTACACCTTC. This translates into CASKVGSHGYTF.

This clone occurred a few times. The rearrangement joins TRBV5-6 to TRBJ2-1, with 13 positions matching TRBD2. The CDR3 is 15 amino acids. Losses at the gene ends were 4 bases for V and 10 bases for J; bases not matched to a gene: 8. Per germline, CDR1 SGHDT and CDR2 YYEEEE. CDR3: CASSPTTSGRAEQFF. The CDR3 DNA follows: TGTGCCAGCAGCCCAACTACTAGCGGGAGGGCCGAGCAGTTCTTC.

This rearrangement joins TRBV4-1 to TRBJ1-5; possibly TRBD1 for D (6 bases). V lost 4 bases and J lost 1, with 23 bases in between. The CDR3 has 19 residues. CDR1 MGHRA and CDR2 YSYEKL come from the germline V gene. DNA for the CDR3: TGCGCCAGCAGCCTTGCCCAAGGGCAGGGGAAGGGCAGCAATCAGCCCCAGCATTTT. Amino acids: CASSLAQGQGKGSNQPQHF.

This clone showed up just a few times. The chain has TRBV5-1 and TRBJ1-2; 9 nucleotides agree with TRBD1. This CDR3 comprises 15 residues. Unmatched junction bases numbered 7, after V lost 0 bases and J lost 7 bases. The germline V gene encodes CDR1 SGHRS and CDR2 YFSETQ. The CDR3 DNA follows: TGCGCCAGCAGCTTGGATACAGGGGGCTTTGGTGGCTACACCTTC. This translates into CASSLDTGGFGGYTF.

The chain combines TRBV7-9 with TRBJ1-6; a weak D match, TRBD1 (5 bases). This CDR3 spans 15 amino acids. Between the trimmed V and J ends, which lost 3 bases and 6 bases, there was a span of 12 bases. CDR1 is SEHNR and CDR2 is FQNEAQ in the germline V gene (reference sequence). CDR3 loop: CASSLGNRRNSPLHF. DNA for the CDR3: TGTGCCAGCAGCTTGGGCAACAGGCGTAATTCACCCCTCCACTTT.

The rearrangement links TRBV5-1 to TRBJ2-1; D call uncertain. Looked up from germline, CDR1 is SGHRS and CDR2 is YFSETQ. Trimming stripped 0 bases from V and 4 bases from J, with 11 bases between. The CDR3 loop spans 15 amino acids. CDR3 protein: CASSLGVTSYNEQFF. In nucleotides, the CDR3 is TGCGCCAGCAGCTTGGGGGTGACATCTTACAATGAGCAGTTCTTC.

This clone is a singleton in its sample. This rearrangement joins TRBV29-1 to TRBJ1-1, with D tentatively TRBD1 (6 bases). V was cut by 4 bases and J by 5 bases, with 23 bases left in between. This CDR3 spans 16 amino acids. Germline V CDR1 and CDR2: SQVTM, ANQGSEA. This CDR3 reads CSVGDTGSKGRTEAFF. The DNA of the CDR3 is TGCAGCGTTGGAGATACAGGGAGTAAGGGAAGAACTGAAGCTTTCTTT.

The chain carries TRBV6-5 and TRBJ2-5; no clear D gene. CDR3 length equals 15 residues. With 6 bases removed from V and 5 bases from J, the gap between germline ends came to 19 bases. Germline CDR1 is MNHEY and CDR2 is SVGAGI. The CDR3 sequence is CASSLFAYPEETQYF. The CDR3 region has the DNA TGTGCCAGCAGCCTCTTCGCCTACCCGGAGGAGACCCAGTACTTC.

The CDR3 DNA is TGTGCCAGCAGCTTAGGGACAGGGGGCGTGGGTAGAGACACTGAAGCTTTCTTT. It specifies CASSLGTGGVGRDTEAFF. The chain uses TRBV7-2 and TRBJ1-1, with TRBD1 identical over 11 bases. The V and J ends lost 1 base and 3 bases, in that order; junction bases with no gene match: 10. CDR3 size: 18 residues. Germline CDR1 and CDR2: SGHTA and FQGNSA.

The V and J genes are TRBV9 and TRBJ2-7, with TRBD2 matching over 7 bases. Losses at the gene ends were 0 bases for V and 4 bases for J; bases not matched to a gene: 7. Per germline, CDR1 SGDLS and CDR2 YYNGEE. The CDR3 contains 15 residues. For the CDR3, the DNA is TGTGCCAGCAGCGTAGTTGCTAGCGGAATGTACGAGCAGTACTTC. Protein sequence: CASSVVASGMYEQYF.

CDR3 nucleotide sequence: TGTGCCAGCAGCCAACCGATTGGGACCCAGTACTTC. Translating it yields CASSQPIGTQYF. The chain employs TRBV5-4 and TRBJ2-5; D is unresolved. Germline V lookup: CDR1 SGHNT, CDR2 YYREEE (reference sequence). The V end lost 4 bases, the J end lost 7 bases, and 11 bases lay between the germline ends. The CDR3 runs to 12 residues.

Points on this clone: Other nucleotide sequences from this sample produce the same CDR3. This chain connects TRBV4-3 to TRBJ2-5; D is unresolved. The V gene lost 0 bases and the J gene lost 4 bases, with 6 bases spanning the gap. Germline assignment: CDR1 LGHNA and CDR2 YSLEER. The CDR3 has 13 amino acids. CDR3 coding DNA: TGCGCCAGCAGCCAAGATCTAAGAGAGACCCAGTACTTC. It specifies CASSQDLRETQYF.

The V call is TRBV18, the J call TRBJ1-1; 7 bases fit TRBD1. The germline V gene has CDR1 KGHSH and CDR2 LQKENI. V was pared by 3 bases and J by 5 bases, with 6 bases of the junction left unmatched. CDR3 length: 14 residues. The DNA of the CDR3 is TGTGCCAGCTCACCCTTCGACAGGGAGACTGAAGCTTTCTTT. Protein sequence: CASSPFDRETEAFF.

The gene calls are TRBV5-1 and TRBJ1-2; D is possibly TRBD1 (6 bases). The CDR3 sequence is 15 residues long. Germline V gene lookup returns CDR1 SGHRS and CDR2 YFSETQ. With 5 bases removed from V and 6 bases from J, the gap between germline ends came to 20 bases. The CDR3: CASSFSTGTHDGYTF. CDR3 nucleotide sequence: TGCGCCAGCAGTTTCTCCACCGGGACACACGATGGCTACACCTTC.

This chain links TRBV11-2 with TRBJ2-5, with D unresolved. The ends were cut back, 2 bases at V and 5 bases at J, with 9 bases in the middle. Germline values: CDR1 SGHAT, CDR2 FQNNGV. The CDR3 spans 13 residues. CDR3 loop: CASSLNSWETQYF. CDR3 coding DNA: TGTGCCAGCAGCTTAAATAGCTGGGAGACCCAGTACTTC.

The rearrangement links TRBV11-2 to TRBJ2-7; 10 nucleotides match TRBD2. In germline, CDR1 is SGHAT, CDR2 FQNNGV. This CDR3 has 17 residues. The junction had 13 bases not matched to a gene; V was cut back by 5 bases and J by 3 bases. CDR3 coding DNA: TGTGCCAGCAGCCAAGCATCTAGCGGGGGTGTATTCTACGAGCAGTACTTC. Translation: CASSQASSGGVFYEQYF.

The V gene is TRBV5-1, the J gene TRBJ2-5; D gene uncertain. CDR1 is SGHRS, CDR2 YFSETQ, per germline. The CDR3 is 11 residues long. V was clipped by 2 bases and J by 5 bases, with 4 bases between them. DNA of the CDR3: TGCGCCAGCAGCTTCTCTGAGACCCAGTACTTC. Translation: CASSFSETQYF.